This T cell receptor beta chain appears in the sequencing data of a study of T cells in tumors after PD-1 blockade. Study in general: Patients had no prior checkpoint blockade, systemic immunosuppressants, or anti-cancer therapy within 4 weeks. Mean per blood sample: roughly 100,000 templates (about 24,000-260,000), 35,000 to 45,000 unique clonotypes. Study conclusions and caveats: Some novel exhausted tumor clones appeared in pre-treatment blood, suggesting peripheral recruitment.

The table lists this clone with a count of one. Antigen specificity is unknown. Data came from immunoSEQ multiplex PCR; TCRdb stores just in-frame clones and leaves some out. The sample comprises about 63,000 clones, around 72% of which are singletons, and about 4.8% rests with the top ten. The CDR3 is made up of 13 amino acids. V lost 5 bases and J lost 6; bases outside the gene matches: 6. The starting material was PBMCs, obtained after anti-PD-1 treatment. The chain combines TRBV12-3 or TRBV12-4 with TRBJ1-2; 7 positions match TRBD1. The origin of this receptor is a human donor with basal cell carcinoma. The CDR3 region is CASSPTGAHGYTF. The DNA for the CDR3 is TGTGCCAGCAGTCCTACAGGGGCCCATGGCTACACCTTC.